The source of this T cell receptor (beta chain) is a study of breast tumors, draining lymph nodes, adjacent tissues. Points from the study as a whole: Compared with lymph nodes, tumors were less diverse; compared with nontumor tissue, more. Compared with basal-like, luminal-like tumors shared significantly more repertoire with nontumor tissue. Most tumor T cells seemingly derive from lymph node, then expand in tumor.

TCRdb re-called the multiplex PCR reads through MiXCR, storing one row per CDR3 protein. In the table there are 25,000 to 40,000 distinct CDR3 sequences, 63% of which are singletons. V was trimmed by 5 bases and J by 3 bases, leaving 17 bases between them. The CDR3 spans 15 residues. Germline V CDR1 and CDR2: LNHDA, SQIVND (reference sequence). On this clonotype: The antigen is unknown.

The sequence came from a female donor with breast cancer. Some clones in this sample may be carry-over from other donors' samples. V is TRBV19 and J is TRBJ2-7, with D possibly matching TRBD2 (6 bases). Material: breast tumor tissue. CDR3 residues: CASSQTGGRLYEQYF. The CDR3 coding sequence is TGTGCCAGTAGTCAAACTGGTGGGAGGCTCTACGAGCAGTACTTC.